What follows are 10 T cell receptor beta chains derived from one specimen sequenced in a study of T cells after posttransplantation cyclophosphamide. Clones were sequenced by immunoSEQ multiplex PCR, and TCRdb holds only the in-frame ones, with some missing. The sample includes about 38,000 clones, none of them occurring once. The specimen sequenced was PBMCs. The receptors were sampled from a man aged 25-45 years in good health and a related stem cell transplant donor.

Many counts were recorded for this clone. CDR3 in DNA: TGTGCCAGCAGTAGACAAACCAATCAGCCCCAGCATTTT. This translates into CASSRQTNQPQHF. The chain carries TRBV6-1 and TRBJ1-5; D not certain. Trimming removed 5 bases at V and 3 bases at J, with 8 bases between. The CDR3 runs to 13 residues. The germline gives CDR1 MNHNS, CDR2 SASEGT.

This clone has at least ten counts. The chain is built from TRBV4-1 and TRBJ1-1; D remains unclear. CDR3 size: 16 residues. V was trimmed by 1 base and J by 1 base, leaving 13 bases between them. Germline V CDR1 and CDR2: MGHRA, YSYEKL. CDR3 DNA sequence: TGCGCCAGCAGCCAAGCCCTCCTTACTCGGAACACTGAAGCTTTCTTT. Its protein product is CASSQALLTRNTEAFF.

This clone has at least ten counts. The rearrangement links TRBV7-9 to TRBJ2-3; D call uncertain. There are 12 residues in the CDR3. Germline lookup yields CDR1 SEHNR and CDR2 FQNEAQ (reference sequence). The V gene lost 5 bases and the J gene lost 2 bases, with 5 bases spanning the gap. CDR3 protein: CASSLPTDTQYF. For the CDR3, the DNA is TGTGCCAGCAGCCTCCCCACAGATACGCAGTATTTT. Combining the CDR3 with reference TRBV7-9 and TRBJ2-3 gives the whole variable domain DTGVSQNPRHKITKRGQNVTFRCDPISEHNRLYWYRQTLGQGPEFLTYFQNEAQLEKSRLLSDRFSAERPKGSFSTLEIQRTEQGDSAMYLCASSLPTDTQYFGPGTRLTVL.

This clone was picked up many times. CDR3 bases: TGTGCCAGCAGCCCGCGGGGGCCCGTTAAGAATGAGCAGTTCTTC. As protein: CASSPRGPVKNEQFF. This sequence joins TRBV7-8 and TRBJ2-1, with a weak D call TRBD2 (7 bases). Trimming cost V 5 bases and J 7 bases, with 18 bases left between them. Germline V CDR1 and CDR2: SGHVS, FQNEAQ. CDR3 length equals 15 residues.

This clone was detected only a few times. This specimen includes other DNA sequences encoding the same CDR3. The V call is TRBV6-2 or TRBV6-3, the J call TRBJ1-5, with 9 positions matching TRBD1. Trimming removed 5 bases from V and 0 bases from J; junction bases left unmatched: 5. CDR3 length: 16 residues. CDR1 is MNHEY, CDR2 SVGEGT, per germline. CDR3 bases: TGTGCCAGCAGTGGGACAGGGTCCTATAGCAATCAGCCCCAGCATTTT. As protein: CASSGTGSYSNQPQHF.

This clone was seen many times. The V and J genes are TRBV7-2 and TRBJ2-3, with 12 bases lining up with TRBD2. Per germline, CDR1 SGHTA and CDR2 FQGNSA. V lost 2 bases, J lost 5 bases, and 5 bases stayed unmatched. The CDR3 loop spans 16 amino acids. The CDR3 DNA is TGTGCCAGCAGCTTACTAGCGGGGGGGCTTGGAGATACGCAGTATTTT. It codes for CASSLLAGGLGDTQYF.

This clone was detected ten times or more. V and J are TRBV5-1 and TRBJ2-7; no clear D. Trimming left V 4 bases short and J 4 bases short, with 15 bases between. Germline CDR1 is SGHRS and CDR2 is YFSETQ. The CDR3 length is 14 residues. CDR3 DNA sequence: TGCGCCAGCAGCCCCGGCCGCCTAGGTTACGAGCAGTACTTC. This gives the protein CASSPGRLGYEQYF.

This clone appeared many times. The genes are TRBV5-1 and TRBJ2-5; D perhaps matches TRBD2 (5 bases). Germline V CDR1 and CDR2: SGHRS, YFSETQ. The CDR3 loop spans 14 amino acids. V lost 4 bases and J 4 bases, leaving 14 bases between the germline ends. The CDR3 DNA sequence: TGCGCCAGCAGCCCTTTGGGGAGCGGAGAGACCCAGTACTTC. Translating gives CASSPLGSGETQYF.

This clone was seen ten or more times. This rearrangement joins TRBV5-1 to TRBJ1-4, with 7 bases aligning to TRBD1. CDR1 is SGHRS, CDR2 YFSETQ, per germline. V gave up 4 bases and J gave up 7 bases; unmatched junction bases: 7. The CDR3 sequence is 14 residues long. The DNA for the CDR3 is TGCGCCAGCAGCCGATTTAACAGGGGTGAAAAACTGTTTTTT. Protein sequence: CASSRFNRGEKLFF.

This clone was recorded many times. The chain recombines TRBV6-1 with TRBJ2-1, with TRBD2 matching 9 bases. With 3 bases clipped from V and 5 bases from J, the junction kept 8 bases outside the gene matches. CDR1 and CDR2 from the germline V gene are MNHNS and SASEGT. The CDR3 covers 16 residues. CDR3 DNA: TGTGCCAGCAGTGACCGGGCGGGGGGGCGGCACAATGAGCAGTTCTTC. As protein: CASSDRAGGRHNEQFF.